Presented here are 22 T cell receptor beta chains from one specimen sequenced in a study of long-term antiretroviral therapy in people with HIV. With survey level as its setting, the immunoSEQ assay was v3.0. Method: immunoSEQ multiplex PCR; TCRdb's copy keeps in-frame clones and lacks some. Here the sample spans under 20,000 clones, around four fifths being singletons. The source was unsorted PBMCs, collected 0.3 years after starting antiretroviral therapy. All receptors derive from a woman in her forties or fifties with HIV.

The chain has TRBV7-8 and TRBJ1-6; the D gene is possibly TRBD1 (6 bases). This CDR3 has 14 residues. The germline V gene encodes CDR1 SGHVS and CDR2 FQNEAQ. The V and J ends lost 5 bases and 7 bases respectively, with 12 bases between them. CDR3: CASSPDRSNSPLHF. CDR3 sequence (DNA): TGTGCCAGCAGCCCCGACAGGAGCAATTCACCCCTCCACTTT.

The V and J genes are TRBV7-9 and TRBJ1-1; D may be TRBD1 (5 bases). The V gene lost 5 bases and the J gene lost 0 bases, with 16 bases spanning the gap. The germline gives CDR1 SEHNR, CDR2 FQNEAQ (reference sequence). The CDR3 is 16 amino acids. The CDR3 bases are TGTGCCAGCAGCAGCGGGGGGAATTATATGAACACTGAAGCTTTCTTT. Protein: CASSSGGNYMNTEAFF.

This CDR3 is CASSGGPEDTQYF. The DNA of the CDR3 is TGCGCCAGCAGCGGTGGGCCCGAAGATACGCAGTATTTT. The V call is TRBV5-1, the J call TRBJ2-3; D call uncertain. Germline V gene sequence: CDR1 SGHRS, CDR2 YFSETQ. V lost 4 bases, J lost 5 bases, and 11 bases lay in between. The CDR3 spans 13 residues.

J is TRBJ1-1 and V is TRBV6-5; unclear D gene. The CDR3 spans 15 residues. Germline V gene data show CDR1 as MNHEY and CDR2 as SVGAGI. Trimming took 0 bases from V and 4 from J, leaving 12 bases between them. The CDR3 spells CASSYSPQSGTEAFF. For the CDR3, the DNA is TGTGCCAGCAGTTACTCGCCTCAGAGTGGCACTGAAGCTTTCTTT.

By share, this clone counts as medium-sized. The V and J genes are TRBV11-2 and TRBJ1-6; D uncertain. With 2 bases removed from V and 6 bases from J, the gap between germline ends came to 20 bases. This CDR3 has 18 amino acids. Germline CDR1 SGHAT, CDR2 FQNNGV. CDR3 in DNA: TGTGCCAGCAGCTTAACAAGCCCCGGACTTGAAATTAATTCACCCCTCCACTTT. It specifies CASSLTSPGLEINSPLHF.

This clone has just one count. The V and J genes are TRBV30 and TRBJ1-4; D remains ambiguous. The V end lost 3 bases, the J end lost 4 bases, and 3 bases lay between the germline ends. The length of the CDR3 is 11 residues. The germline V gene encodes CDR1 GTSNPN and CDR2 SVGIG (reference sequence). Here the CDR3 reads CAWRGNEKLFF. The CDR3 nucleotides read TGTGCCTGGAGGGGTAATGAAAAACTGTTTTTT.

The rearrangement uses TRBV6-1 and TRBJ2-7; no clear D. Germline assignment: CDR1 MNHNS and CDR2 SASEGT. The CDR3 has 15 residues. V lost 6 bases and J 2 bases, leaving 17 bases between the germline ends. CDR3 residues: CASSDRPAGTYEQYV. DNA for the CDR3: TGTGCCAGCAGCGACCGGCCTGCAGGAACCTACGAGCAGTACGTC.

The rearrangement links TRBV19 to TRBJ2-3; 8 bases map to TRBD1. There are 16 residues in the CDR3. V shed 2 bases, J shed 5 bases, and the junction held 9 bases outside the gene matches. Germline V gene data show CDR1 as LNHDA and CDR2 as SQIVND (reference sequence). CDR3 sequence (DNA): TGTGCCAGTAGTATATCCTCCGGACAGGGCAGAGATACGCAGTATTTT. Amino acid sequence: CASSISSGQGRDTQYF.

CDR3 DNA sequence: TGCGCCAGCAGCCAAGCAGTGGGGGTATCGATTGGCTACACCTTC. This codes for CASSQAVGVSIGYTF. V is TRBV4-1 and J is TRBJ1-2; possibly TRBD1 for D (5 bases). V was trimmed by 1 base and J by 7 bases, leaving 16 bases between them. This CDR3 has 15 residues. Germline CDR1 MGHRA, CDR2 YSYEKL.

This clone was counted only a few times. The chain has TRBV7-3 and TRBJ2-5; 10 bases agree with TRBD1. Per germline, CDR1 SGHTA and CDR2 FQGTGA. Trimming at V came to 3 bases and at J to 5 bases, leaving 12 bases not matched to a gene. The CDR3 is 17 amino acids. The CDR3 spells CASSLGRDRGWKETQYF. DNA of the CDR3: TGTGCCAGCAGCTTGGGACGGGACAGGGGATGGAAGGAGACCCAGTACTTC.

The chain carries TRBV7-9 and TRBJ1-5; possibly TRBD1 for D (5 bases). Trimming took off 5 bases at V and 4 bases at J, with 12 bases between the two ends. The CDR3 is 14 residues long. Germline V gives CDR1 SEHNR, CDR2 FQNEAQ (reference sequence). The CDR3 bases are TGTGCCAGCAGCGTTGGGACGGAGAATCAGCCCCAGCATTTT. Protein sequence: CASSVGTENQPQHF. Using reference TRBV7-9 and TRBJ1-5 for the parts outside the CDR3, the full variable domain is DTGVSQNPRHKITKRGQNVTFRCDPISEHNRLYWYRQTLGQGPEFLTYFQNEAQLEKSRLLSDRFSAERPKGSFSTLEIQRTEQGDSAMYLCASSVGTENQPQHFGDGTRLSIL.

The chain carries TRBV30 and TRBJ2-7; possible D gene TRBD2, 7 bases. The CDR3 is made up of 13 amino acids. Germline values: CDR1 GTSNPN, CDR2 SVGIG (reference sequence). Between the trimmed V and J ends, which lost 7 bases and 2 bases, there was a span of 15 bases. CDR3 region: CAFAWGGPYEQYF. CDR3 coding DNA: TGTGCCTTCGCTTGGGGGGGCCCCTACGAGCAGTACTTC.

J is TRBJ2-5 and V is TRBV5-1; D is ambiguous. Germline CDR1 is SGHRS and CDR2 is YFSETQ. The CDR3 sequence is 13 residues long. V was clipped by 7 bases and J by 1 base, with 11 bases between them. CDR3 region: CASGSWGQETQYF. The CDR3 nucleotides read TGCGCCAGCGGTTCGTGGGGCCAAGAGACCCAGTACTTC.

The chain links TRBV19 to TRBJ1-2; unclear D gene. The germline CDR1 and CDR2 sequences are LNHDA and SQIVND (reference sequence). The CDR3 runs to 14 residues. The V gene lost 5 bases and the J gene lost 5 bases, with 15 bases spanning the gap. Here the CDR3 DNA reads TGTGCCAGTAGTCTCCGCGGGGTAGGGTATGGCTACACCTTC. Amino acids: CASSLRGVGYGYTF.

This clone came up a few times. J is TRBJ2-3 and V is TRBV5-6; 7 nucleotides align to TRBD2. Germline CDR1 SGHDT, CDR2 YYEEEE. This CDR3 contains 16 residues. The J segment lost 2 bases and the V segment lost 4 bases, leaving 10 bases of the junction unmatched. The CDR3 region is CASSRRGDVDTDTQYF. As DNA, the CDR3 is TGTGCCAGCAGCCGTCGGGGGGACGTTGACACAGATACGCAGTATTTT.

The rearrangement joins TRBV4-1 to TRBJ2-5; 8 bases map to TRBD2. The CDR3 is made up of 17 amino acids. The V segment lost 0 bases and the J segment 4 bases; nucleotides outside the gene matches: 10. The germline gives CDR1 MGHRA, CDR2 YSYEKL. The CDR3 DNA reads TGCGCCAGCAGCCAAGAGTGGAGCGGGGGTGAATTAGAGACCCAGTACTTC. Protein sequence: CASSQEWSGGELETQYF.

This chain joins TRBV7-8 and TRBJ2-6; unclear D gene. V shed 4 bases and J shed 0 bases, with 7 bases lying between them. Germline CDR1 is SGHVS and CDR2 is FQNEAQ. The CDR3 extends over 15 amino acids. Written as DNA, the CDR3 is TGTGCCAGCAGCTCTCGATACTCTGGGGCCAACGTCCTGACTTTC. Translating it yields CASSSRYSGANVLTF.

The count of this clone is one. The V and J genes are TRBV28 and TRBJ2-6; D not resolved. Between the trimmed V and J ends, which lost 5 bases and 0 bases, there was a span of 5 bases. This CDR3 is built from 14 residues. Germline CDR1 and CDR2: MDHEN and SYDVKM. The CDR3 DNA reads TGTGCCAGCAGTCTTTCCTCTGGGGCCAACGTCCTGACTTTC. Translating it yields CASSLSSGANVLTF. Combining the CDR3 with reference TRBV28 and TRBJ2-6 gives the whole variable domain DVKVTQSSRYLVKRTGEKVFLECVQDMDHENMFWYRQDPGLGLRLIYFSYDVKMKEKGDIPEGYSVSREKKERFSLILESASTNQTSMYLCASSLSSGANVLTFGAGSRLTVL.

V is TRBV2 and J is TRBJ2-3; 8 nucleotides agree with TRBD2. This CDR3 is 16 amino acids long. J gave up 2 bases and V 0 bases, and 4 bases lay outside the gene matches. The germline V gene has CDR1 SNHLY and CDR2 FYNNEI. The DNA of the CDR3 is TGTGCCAGCAGTGAAGCCCTGCGGGGGGACACAGATACGCAGTATTTT. Its translation is CASSEALRGDTDTQYF.

The chain recombines TRBV7-2 with TRBJ1-2; D unresolved. Deletions cut 5 bases from V and 2 bases from J, with 9 bases between. This CDR3 spans 13 amino acids. Germline CDR1 and CDR2: SGHTA and FQGNSA. CDR3 in amino acids: CASSPTTNYGYTF. The CDR3 nucleotides read TGTGCCAGCAGCCCAACCACCAACTATGGCTACACCTTC.

The gene calls are TRBV5-6 and TRBJ2-7; unclear D gene. The CDR3 extends over 14 amino acids. V was trimmed by 7 bases and J by 4 bases, leaving 18 bases between them. Germline V CDR1 and CDR2: SGHDT, YYEEEE. This chain's CDR3 is CASLPYGEDYEQYV. CDR3 in DNA: TGTGCCAGCCTGCCGTACGGAGAAGATTACGAGCAGTACGTC.

The chain employs TRBV4-1 and TRBJ1-2; D is possibly TRBD1 (5 bases). Per the germline V gene, CDR1 is MGHRA and CDR2 is YSYEKL. This CDR3 contains 15 residues. V was cut by 1 base and J by 0 bases, with 9 bases left in between. In DNA, the CDR3 is TGCGCCAGCAGCCAAGGGGGGGGTACTAACTATGGCTACACCTTC. It translates to CASSQGGGTNYGYTF.